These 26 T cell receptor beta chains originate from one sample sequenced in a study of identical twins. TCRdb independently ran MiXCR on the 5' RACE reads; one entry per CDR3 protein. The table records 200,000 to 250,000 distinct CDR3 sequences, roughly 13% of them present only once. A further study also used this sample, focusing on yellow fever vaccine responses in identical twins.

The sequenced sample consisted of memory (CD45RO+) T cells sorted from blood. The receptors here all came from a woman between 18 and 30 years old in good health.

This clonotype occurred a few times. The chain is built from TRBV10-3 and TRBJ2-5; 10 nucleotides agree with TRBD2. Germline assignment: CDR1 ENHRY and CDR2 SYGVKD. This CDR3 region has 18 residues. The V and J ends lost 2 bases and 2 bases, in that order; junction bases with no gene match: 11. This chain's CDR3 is CAISERIGLAVGQETQYF. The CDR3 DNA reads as TGTGCCATCAGTGAGCGGATCGGACTAGCGGTAGGTCAAGAGACCCAGTACTTC.

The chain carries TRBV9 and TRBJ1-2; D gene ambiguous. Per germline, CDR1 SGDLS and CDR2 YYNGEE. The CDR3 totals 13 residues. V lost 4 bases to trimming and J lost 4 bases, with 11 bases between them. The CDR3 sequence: CASSPSSVYGYTF. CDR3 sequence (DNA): TGTGCCAGCAGCCCCTCAAGCGTCTATGGCTACACCTTC.

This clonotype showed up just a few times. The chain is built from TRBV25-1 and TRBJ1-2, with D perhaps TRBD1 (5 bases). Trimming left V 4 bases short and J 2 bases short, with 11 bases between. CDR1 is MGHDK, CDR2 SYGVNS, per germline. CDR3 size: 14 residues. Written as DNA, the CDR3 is TGTGCCAGCAGTGGGCCAGGGCAGAACTATGGCTACACCTTC. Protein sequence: CASSGPGQNYGYTF.

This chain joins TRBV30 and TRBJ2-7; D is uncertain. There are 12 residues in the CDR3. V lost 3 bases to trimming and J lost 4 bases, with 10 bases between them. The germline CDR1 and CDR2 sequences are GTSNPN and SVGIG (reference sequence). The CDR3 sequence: CAWSSTGYEQYF. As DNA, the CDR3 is TGTGCCTGGAGCTCTACTGGATACGAGCAGTACTTC.

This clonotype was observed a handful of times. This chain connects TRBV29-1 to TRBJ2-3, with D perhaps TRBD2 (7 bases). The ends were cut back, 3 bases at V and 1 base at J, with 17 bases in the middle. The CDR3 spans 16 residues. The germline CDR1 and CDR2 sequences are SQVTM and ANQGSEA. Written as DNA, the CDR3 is TGCAGCGTTGATCCAATCCGGGGGGCGGGCACAGATACGCAGTATTTT. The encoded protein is CSVDPIRGAGTDTQYF.

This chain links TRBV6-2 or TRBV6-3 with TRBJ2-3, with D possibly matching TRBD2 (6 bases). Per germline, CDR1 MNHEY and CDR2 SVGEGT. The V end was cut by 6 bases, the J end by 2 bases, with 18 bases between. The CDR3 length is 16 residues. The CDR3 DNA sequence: TGTGCCAGCAGGCCGGGACTGCCTCCTAACACAGATACGCAGTATTTT. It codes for CASRPGLPPNTDTQYF.

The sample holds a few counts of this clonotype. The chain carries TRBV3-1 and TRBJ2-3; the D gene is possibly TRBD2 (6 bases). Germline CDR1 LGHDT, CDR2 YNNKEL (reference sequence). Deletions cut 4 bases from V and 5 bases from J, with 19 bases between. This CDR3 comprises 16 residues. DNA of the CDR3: TGTGCCAGCAGCCCGACAGCCGCGGGGCCGGGAGATACGCAGTATTTT. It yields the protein CASSPTAAGPGDTQYF.

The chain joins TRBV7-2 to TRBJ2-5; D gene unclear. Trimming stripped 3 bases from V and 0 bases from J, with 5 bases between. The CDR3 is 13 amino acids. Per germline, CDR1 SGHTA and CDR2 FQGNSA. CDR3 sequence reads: CASSFRNQETQYF. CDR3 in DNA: TGTGCCAGCAGCTTTCGTAACCAAGAGACCCAGTACTTC. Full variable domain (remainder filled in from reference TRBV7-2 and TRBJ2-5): GAGVSQSPSNKVTEKGKDVELRCDPISGHTALYWYRQSLGQGLEFLIYFQGNSAPDKSGLPSDRFSAERTGGSVSTLTIQRTQQEDSAVYLCASSFRNQETQYFGPGTRLLVL.

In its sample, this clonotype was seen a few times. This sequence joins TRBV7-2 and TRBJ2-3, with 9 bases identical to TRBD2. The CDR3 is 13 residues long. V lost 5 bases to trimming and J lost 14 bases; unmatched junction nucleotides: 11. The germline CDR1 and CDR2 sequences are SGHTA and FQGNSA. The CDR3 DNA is TGTGCCAGCAGCGTATATGAAGCGGGGGGACCGTATTTT. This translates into CASSVYEAGGPYF. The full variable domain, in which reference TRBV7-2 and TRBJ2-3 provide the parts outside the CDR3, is GAGVSQSPSNKVTEKGKDVELRCDPISGHTALYWYRQSLGQGLEFLIYFQGNSAPDKSGLPSDRFSAERTGGSVSTLTIQRTQQEDSAVYLCASSVYEAGGPYFGPGTRLTVL.

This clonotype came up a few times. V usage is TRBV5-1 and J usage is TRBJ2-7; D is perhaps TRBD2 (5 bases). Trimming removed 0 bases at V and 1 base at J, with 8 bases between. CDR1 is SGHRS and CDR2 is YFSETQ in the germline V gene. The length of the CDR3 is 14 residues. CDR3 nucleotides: TGCGCCAGCAGCTTGGTGGCGGGTTCCTACGAGCAGTACTTC. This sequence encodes CASSLVAGSYEQYF.

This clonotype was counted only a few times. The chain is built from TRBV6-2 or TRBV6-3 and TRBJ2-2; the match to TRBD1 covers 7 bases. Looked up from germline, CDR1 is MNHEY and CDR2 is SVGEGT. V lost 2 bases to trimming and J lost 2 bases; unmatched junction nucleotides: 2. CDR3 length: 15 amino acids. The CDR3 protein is CASSYRTGNTGELFF. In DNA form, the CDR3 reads TGTGCCAGCAGTTACCGGACAGGAAACACCGGGGAGCTGTTTTTT.

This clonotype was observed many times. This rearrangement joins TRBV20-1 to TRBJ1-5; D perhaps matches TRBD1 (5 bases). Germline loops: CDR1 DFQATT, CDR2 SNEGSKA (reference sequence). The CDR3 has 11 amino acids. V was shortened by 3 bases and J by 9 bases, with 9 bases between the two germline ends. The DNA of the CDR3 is TGCAGTGCTAGTGCTGGGGGGCCCCAGCATTTT. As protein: CSASAGGPQHF.

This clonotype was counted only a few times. CDR3 sequence reads: CASRGTTSAAQYF. CDR3 sequence (DNA): TGCGCCAGCAGGGGGACTACGAGTGCGGCCCAGTACTTC. The V and J genes are TRBV5-1 and TRBJ2-5; TRBD2 matches at 7 bases. In germline, CDR1 is SGHRS, CDR2 YFSETQ. With 5 bases clipped from V and 9 bases from J, the junction kept 10 bases outside the gene matches. The CDR3 contains 13 residues.

CDR3 loop: CASSSAGGGSEQFF. CDR3 nucleotides: TGTGCCAGCAGCTCAGCGGGGGGAGGGAGTGAGCAGTTCTTC. J is TRBJ2-1 and V is TRBV7-9; 9 bases match TRBD2. Trimming at V came to 4 bases and at J to 9 bases, leaving 7 bases not matched to a gene. Germline V gene lookup returns CDR1 SEHNR and CDR2 FQNEAQ (reference sequence). The CDR3 is 14 residues long.

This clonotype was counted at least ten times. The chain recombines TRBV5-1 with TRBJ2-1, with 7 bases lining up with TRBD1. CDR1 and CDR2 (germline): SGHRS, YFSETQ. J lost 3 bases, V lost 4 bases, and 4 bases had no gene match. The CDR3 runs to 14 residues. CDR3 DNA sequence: TGCGCCAGCAGCATGGGACAGTACTACAATGAGCAGTTCTTC. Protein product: CASSMGQYYNEQFF. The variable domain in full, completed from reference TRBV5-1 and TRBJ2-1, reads KAGVTQTPRYLIKTRGQQVTLSCSPISGHRSVSWYQQTPGQGLQFLFEYFSETQRNKGNFPGRFSGRQFSNSRSEMNVSTLELGDSALYLCASSMGQYYNEQFFGPGTRLTVL.

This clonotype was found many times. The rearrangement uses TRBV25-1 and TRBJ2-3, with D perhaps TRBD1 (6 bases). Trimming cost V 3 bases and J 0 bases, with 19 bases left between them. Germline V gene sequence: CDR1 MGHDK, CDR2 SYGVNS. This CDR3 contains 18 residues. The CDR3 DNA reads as TGTGCCAGCAGTGATTCCGTGACAGGTTCTCCTAGCACAGATACGCAGTATTTT. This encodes CASSDSVTGSPSTDTQYF.

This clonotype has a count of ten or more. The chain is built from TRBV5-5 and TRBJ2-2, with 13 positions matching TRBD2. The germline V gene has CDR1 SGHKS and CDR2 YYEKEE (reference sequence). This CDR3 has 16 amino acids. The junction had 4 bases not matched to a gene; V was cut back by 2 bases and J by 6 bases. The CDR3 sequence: CASSFFGLAGAGELFF. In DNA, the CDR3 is TGTGCCAGCAGCTTCTTTGGACTAGCGGGAGCCGGGGAGCTGTTTTTT. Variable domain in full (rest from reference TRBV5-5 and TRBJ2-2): DAGVTQSPTHLIKTRGQQVTLRCSPISGHKSVSWYQQVLGQGPQFIFQYYEKEERGRGNFPDRFSARQFPNYSSELNVNALLLGDSALYLCASSFFGLAGAGELFFGEGSRLTVL.

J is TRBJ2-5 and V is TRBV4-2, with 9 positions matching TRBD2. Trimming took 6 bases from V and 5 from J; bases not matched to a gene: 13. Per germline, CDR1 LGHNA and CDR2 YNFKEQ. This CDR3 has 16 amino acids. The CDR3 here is CASSKERGAPSETQYF. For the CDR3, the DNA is TGTGCCAGCAGTAAAGAGCGGGGGGCCCCATCGGAGACCCAGTACTTC.

In DNA, the CDR3 is TGTGCCAGCAGTGTGACCCCGGGACCGCTAGCGGTCGAGCAGTACTTC. Protein sequence: CASSVTPGPLAVEQYF. V gene TRBV2 combines with J gene TRBJ2-7; the match to TRBD2 covers 7 bases. V dropped 4 bases and J dropped 6; count of bases not matched to a gene: 15. CDR3 size: 16 residues. CDR1 and CDR2 (germline): SNHLY, FYNNEI.

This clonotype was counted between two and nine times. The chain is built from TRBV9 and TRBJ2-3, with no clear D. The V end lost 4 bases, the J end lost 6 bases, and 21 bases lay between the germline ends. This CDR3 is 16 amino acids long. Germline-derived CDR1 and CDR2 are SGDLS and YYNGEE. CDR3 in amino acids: CASSPRYGLGLDTQYF. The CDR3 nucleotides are TGTGCCAGCAGCCCCCGATACGGGCTCGGGTTGGATACGCAGTATTTT.

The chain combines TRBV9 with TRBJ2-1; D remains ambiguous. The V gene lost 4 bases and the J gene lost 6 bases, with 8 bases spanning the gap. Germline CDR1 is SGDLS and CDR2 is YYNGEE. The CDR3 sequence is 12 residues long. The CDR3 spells CASSPPANEQFF. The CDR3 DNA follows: TGTGCCAGCAGCCCCCCCGCCAATGAGCAGTTCTTC.

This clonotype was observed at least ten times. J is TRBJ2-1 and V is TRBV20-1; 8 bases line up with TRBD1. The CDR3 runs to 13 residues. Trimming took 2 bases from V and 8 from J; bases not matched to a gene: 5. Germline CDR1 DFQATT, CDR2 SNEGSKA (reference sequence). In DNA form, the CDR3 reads TGCAGTGCTAGAAGACAGGGGAAGTATGAGCAGTTCTTC. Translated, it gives CSARRQGKYEQFF.

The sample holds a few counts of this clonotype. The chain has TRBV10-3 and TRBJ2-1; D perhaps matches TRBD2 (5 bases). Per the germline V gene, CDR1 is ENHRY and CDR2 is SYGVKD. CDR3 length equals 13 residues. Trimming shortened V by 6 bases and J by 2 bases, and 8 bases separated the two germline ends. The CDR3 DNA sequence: TGTGCCATCAGGGCCGGGACCTACAATGAGCAGTTCTTC. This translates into CAIRAGTYNEQFF.

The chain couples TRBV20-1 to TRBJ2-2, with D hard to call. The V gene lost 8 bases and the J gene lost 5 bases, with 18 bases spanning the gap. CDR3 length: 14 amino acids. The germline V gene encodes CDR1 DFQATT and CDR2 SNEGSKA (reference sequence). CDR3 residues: CSLHPFKGTGELFF. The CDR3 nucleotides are TGCAGTCTGCACCCCTTTAAAGGGACCGGGGAGCTGTTTTTT.

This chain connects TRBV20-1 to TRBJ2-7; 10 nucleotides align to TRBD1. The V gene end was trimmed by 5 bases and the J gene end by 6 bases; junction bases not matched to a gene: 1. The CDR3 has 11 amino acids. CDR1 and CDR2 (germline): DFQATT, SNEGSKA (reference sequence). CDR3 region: CSAGTGVEQYF. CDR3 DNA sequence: TGCAGTGCTGGGACAGGGGTCGAGCAGTACTTC.

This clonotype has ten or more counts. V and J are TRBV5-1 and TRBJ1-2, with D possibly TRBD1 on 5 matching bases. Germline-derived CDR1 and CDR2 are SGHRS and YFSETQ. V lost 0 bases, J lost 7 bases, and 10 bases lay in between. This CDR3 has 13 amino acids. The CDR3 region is CASSLDPGFGYTF. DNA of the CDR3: TGCGCCAGCAGCTTGGATCCAGGGTTTGGCTACACCTTC.